This passage covers 15 T cell receptor beta chains from one sample sequenced in a study of cytomegalovirus exposure and HLA in healthy donors. Researchers ran the PCR with 60 Vbeta and 13 Jbeta primers. The protocol was immunoSEQ multiplex PCR, while the TCRdb copy is restricted to in-frame clones and leaves out a portion. The sample consists of 150,000 to 200,000 clones, 70% to 90% of them appearing once. The sample comprised PBMCs. Receptors originate from a young woman in good health and CMV-seropositive.

The CDR3 DNA is TGTGCCAGCAGCTTGGGTAGCTACTCTGGAAACACCATATATTTT. It translates to CASSLGSYSGNTIYF. The chain links TRBV7-9 to TRBJ1-3; no definite D call. CDR1 and CDR2 (germline): SEHNR, FQNEAQ (reference sequence). CDR3 length: 15 residues. Deletions cut 3 bases from V and 0 bases from J, with 9 bases between.

The chain links TRBV5-8 to TRBJ2-3; 7 positions agree with TRBD2. V shed 5 bases, J shed 4 bases, and the junction held 13 bases outside the gene matches. This CDR3 region has 16 residues. CDR1 and CDR2 from the germline V gene are SGHTS and YDEGEE. CDR3 sequence: CASSLTVGGSSDTQYF. CDR3 nucleotide sequence: TGTGCCAGCAGTTTAACGGTGGGGGGGTCGTCAGATACGCAGTATTTT. Full variable domain (rest looked up from reference TRBV5-8 and TRBJ2-3): EAGVTQSPTHLIKTRGQQATLRCSPISGHTSVYWYQQALGLGLQFLLWYDEGEERNRGNFPPRFSGRQFPNYSSELNVNALELEDSALYLCASSLTVGGSSDTQYFGPGTRLTVL.

V is TRBV5-1 and J is TRBJ2-1; 15 bases are shared with TRBD2. The germline V gene encodes CDR1 SGHRS and CDR2 YFSETQ. CDR3 length equals 15 residues. V lost 4 bases to trimming and J lost 8 bases; unmatched junction nucleotides: 4. The CDR3 reads CASSLGLAGGHEQFF. The CDR3 DNA sequence: TGCGCCAGCAGCCTGGGACTAGCGGGGGGCCATGAGCAGTTCTTC.

The chain recombines TRBV11-2 with TRBJ1-2; D gene unclear. This CDR3 comprises 13 residues. The germline gives CDR1 SGHAT, CDR2 FQNNGV. V was clipped by 7 bases and J by 6 bases, with 15 bases between them. CDR3 sequence: CASTSFRGHGYTF. The CDR3 DNA reads TGTGCCAGCACCTCGTTCCGCGGCCATGGCTACACCTTC.

The J gene is TRBJ2-2, the V gene TRBV25-1, with D possibly matching TRBD2 (7 bases). The CDR3 has 17 residues. Germline CDR1 is MGHDK and CDR2 is SYGVNS. V was shortened by 4 bases and J by 3 bases, with 18 bases between the two germline ends. CDR3 DNA: TGTGCCAGCAGTGGCGGCTTGGGGGGGGCCCACACCGGGGAGCTGTTTTTT. It codes for CASSGGLGGAHTGELFF.

This clone was seen a handful of times. The chain uses TRBV4-1 and TRBJ2-1, with 12 positions matching TRBD2. Germline CDR1 reads MGHRA; CDR2 reads YSYEKL. J lost 7 bases, V lost 3 bases, and 7 bases had no gene match. The CDR3 loop spans 16 amino acids. The CDR3 DNA sequence: TGCGCCAGCAGCCAGGTGACTAGCGGGAGAGGAAATGAGCAGTTCTTC. It yields the protein CASSQVTSGRGNEQFF.

This clone was observed a few times. The J gene is TRBJ2-1, the V gene TRBV5-4; 12 bases fit TRBD1. Trimming removed 4 bases from V and 8 bases from J; junction bases left unmatched: 7. The CDR3 loop spans 15 amino acids. Germline V CDR1 and CDR2: SGHNT, YYREEE (reference sequence). Written as DNA, the CDR3 is TGTGCCAGCAGCCGTGGGACAGGGGGCGCGGATGAGCAGTTCTTC. As protein: CASSRGTGGADEQFF.

In regard to this clone: The junction shows a germline mismatch at one end, possibly a read error. The rearrangement uses TRBV5-4 and TRBJ1-2; a possible D gene is TRBD1 (6 bases). The CDR3 runs 11 residues. The V gene's germline CDR1 is SGHNT and CDR2 YYREEE (reference sequence). The CDR3 spells CASYQGGVPLF. In nucleotides, the CDR3 is TGTGCCAGCTATCAAGGGGGGGTCCCCCTTTTC.

The rearrangement links TRBV4-3 to TRBJ1-2, with 7 bases aligning to TRBD1. V was pared by 0 bases and J by 7 bases, with 11 bases of the junction left unmatched. The germline V gene has CDR1 LGHNA and CDR2 YSLEER. The CDR3 totals 16 residues. CDR3 amino acids: CASSQDLGRGFVGYTF. CDR3 coding DNA: TGCGCCAGCAGCCAAGATCTAGGCAGGGGGTTTGTTGGCTACACCTTC.

About this clone: At one of its ends the junction is not consistent with the germline gene, which may arise from a read error. V gene TRBV7-7 combines with J gene TRBJ2-3, with D maybe TRBD2 (5 bases). CDR1 SSHAT and CDR2 FNYEAQ come from the germline V gene (reference sequence). The CDR3 runs 16 residues. In DNA form, the CDR3 reads TGTGCTAGCAGCTTAGGGATAGGACTCTTAATGGATACGCAGTATTTT. Translating gives CASSLGIGLLMDTQYF.

This chain joins TRBV9 and TRBJ2-3; perhaps TRBD2 as D (6 bases). Germline V gene data show CDR1 as SGDLS and CDR2 as YYNGEE. V lost 0 bases, J lost 3 bases, and 11 bases lay in between. The CDR3 is made up of 15 amino acids. CDR3 in DNA: TGTGCCAGCAGCGTAGGACTAGTTGTGACAGATACGCAGTATTTT. Its protein product is CASSVGLVVTDTQYF. Filled out from reference TRBV9 and TRBJ2-3, the complete variable domain reads DSGVTQTPKHLITATGQRVTLRCSPRSGDLSVYWYQQSLDQGLQFLIQYYNGEERAKGNILERFSAQQFPDLHSELNLSSLELGDSALYFCASSVGLVVTDTQYFGPGTRLTVL.

V is TRBV4-3 and J is TRBJ1-2; D uncertain. Trimming stripped 1 base from V and 6 bases from J, with 12 bases between. The CDR3 has 14 amino acids. CDR1 and CDR2 from the germline V gene are LGHNA and YSLEER. The CDR3 DNA reads as TGCGCCAGCAGCCAAGTGTGGTCAGTCCATGGCTACACCTTC. This codes for CASSQVWSVHGYTF.

The chain combines TRBV4-1 with TRBJ1-2, with D hard to call. Germline V lookup: CDR1 MGHRA, CDR2 YSYEKL. This CDR3 is 15 amino acids long. V lost 1 base, J lost 8 bases, and 17 bases lay in between. Here the CDR3 DNA reads TGCGCCAGCAGCCAAGTAGAGGGCAGTCACTGGGGCTACACCTTC. Amino acid sequence: CASSQVEGSHWGYTF.

CDR3 nucleotides: TGTGCCAGCAGCTTAGGGCTAGCGGGGGGGAAGGTCGGTGAGCAGTTCTTC. Translating it yields CASSLGLAGGKVGEQFF. This chain links TRBV11-2 with TRBJ2-1; 12 bases line up with TRBD2. Per the germline V gene, CDR1 is SGHAT and CDR2 is FQNNGV. Trimming at V came to 1 base and at J to 9 bases, leaving 10 bases not matched to a gene. The CDR3 consists of 17 residues.

The count of this clone is one. The DNA of the CDR3 is TGTGCCAGTAGTACCGACAGGGCGGGCTATGGCTACACCTTC. It specifies CASSTDRAGYGYTF. The rearrangement links TRBV19 to TRBJ1-2, with TRBD1 matching 7 bases. This CDR3 has 14 residues. Germline assignment: CDR1 LNHDA and CDR2 SQIVND (reference sequence). V lost 4 bases to trimming and J lost 4 bases; unmatched junction nucleotides: 6.